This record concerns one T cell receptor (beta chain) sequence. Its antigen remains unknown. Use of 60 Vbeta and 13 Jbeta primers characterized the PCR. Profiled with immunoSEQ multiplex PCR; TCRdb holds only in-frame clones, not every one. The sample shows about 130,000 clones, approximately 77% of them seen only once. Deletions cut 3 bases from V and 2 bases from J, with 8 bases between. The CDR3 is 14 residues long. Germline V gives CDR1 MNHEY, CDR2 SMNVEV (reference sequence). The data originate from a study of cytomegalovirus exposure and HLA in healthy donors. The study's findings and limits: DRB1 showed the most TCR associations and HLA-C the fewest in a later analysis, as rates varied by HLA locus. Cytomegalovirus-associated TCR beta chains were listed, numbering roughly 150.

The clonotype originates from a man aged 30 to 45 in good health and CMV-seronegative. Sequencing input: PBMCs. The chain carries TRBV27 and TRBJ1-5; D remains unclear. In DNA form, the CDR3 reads TGTGCCAGCAGTTTCGGGGTCGGCAATCAGCCCCAGCATTTT. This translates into CASSFGVGNQPQHF.